What follows describes a single T cell receptor (beta chain). This sample's time point: cycle 4 day 1 (C4D1), after about 6 weeks of nivolumab. Each patient experienced a relapse that followed autologous stem cell transplantation, and brentuximab vedotin exposure varied. Profiled with immunoSEQ multiplex PCR; TCRdb holds only in-frame clones, not every one. Here the sample spans 85,000 to 90,000 clones, 90% being singletons. CDR3 length: 12 residues. CDR1 WNHNN and CDR2 SYGVQD come from the germline V gene (reference sequence). Deletions cut 5 bases from V and 11 bases from J, with 15 bases between. The sample belongs to a study of PD-1 blockade in classical Hodgkin lymphoma.

The source was peripheral blood mononuclear cells (PBMCs), collected before the fourth cycle of nivolumab. This chain joins TRBV10-1 and TRBJ1-1; D is undetermined. This TCR was recovered from a human donor with classical Hodgkin lymphoma. Written as DNA, the CDR3 is TGCGCCAGCAGTCCCGAGCGGGTTGGGGCTTTCTTT. It yields the protein CASSPERVGAFF.